This TCR beta chain was identified during a study of OX40 agonist ivuxolimab in advanced cancers. Turning to the study itself: Treatment received earlier with anti-PD-1, anti-PD-L1 or anti-CTLA-4 agents was allowed, and 40% had some.

Clones were sequenced by immunoSEQ multiplex PCR, and TCRdb holds only the in-frame ones, with some missing. The data show approximately 60,000 clones, approximately 85% seen once. The CDR3 sequence is 15 residues long. Trimming shortened V by 0 bases and J by 7 bases, and 13 bases separated the two germline ends. Germline V lookup: CDR1 SGHRS, CDR2 YFSETQ. The rearrangement uses TRBV5-1 and TRBJ2-2, with D possibly TRBD2 on 5 matching bases. This clonotype was sampled from an adult with an advanced solid tumor such as melanoma, head and neck, liver or kidney cancer. This material consisted of CD4+ or CD8+ T cells sorted from blood, taken in a trial of the OX40 agonist ivuxolimab. As DNA, the CDR3 is TGCGCCAGCAGCTTGGTGTCGGGGTATAACGGGGAGCTGTTTTTT. Protein: CASSLVSGYNGELFF.